Listed below are T cell receptor beta chains from one sample, sequenced in a study of blood T cell repertoires in COVID-19. The assay was immunoSEQ multiplex PCR, and TCRdb's table has in-frame clones only and misses some. The repertoire holds fewer than 700,000 clones, with around 90% as singletons. Material for sequencing was peripheral blood. The receptors come from a woman between 45 and 60 years old with COVID-19, enrolled during active disease. Each CDR3 is given with its conserved first and last residue. The D gene is left open where the match is weak. Size tells how often a clone was seen (once, few, many) or the class of an expanded clone, and some rows leave it out.

abundance	d_gene	j_gene	v_gene	CDR3aa	CDR3nt
once	TRBD1	TRBJ2-4	TRBV19	CASSRGQGGKNIQYF	TGTGCCAGTAGCCGGGGACAGGGAGGCAAAAACATTCAGTACTTC
.	TRBD1	TRBJ2-7	TRBV12-5	CASAQDRGRIISYEQYF	TGTGCTAGTGCCCAGGACAGGGGGCGAATAATCTCCTACGAGCAGTACTTC
.	TRBD1	TRBJ1-2	TRBV19	CASSKRDRGSGYTF	TGTGCCAGTAGTAAGCGAGACAGGGGTAGTGGCTACACCTTC
few	.	TRBJ2-5	TRBV15	CATSPEPNGAQETQYF	TGTGCCACCAGCCCGGAGCCCAACGGAGCGCAAGAGACCCAGTACTTC
.	TRBD1	TRBJ1-6	TRBV7-2	CASSLPGQVNSPLHF	TGTGCCAGCAGCTTACCGGGACAGGTCAATTCACCCCTCCACTTT
.	TRBD1	TRBJ1-2	TRBV12-3/TRBV12-4	CASSSRGLEGYTF	TGTGCCAGCAGTTCCAGGGGGCTAGAGGGCTACACCTTC
.	.	TRBJ2-4	TRBV12-3/TRBV12-4	CASSLSQENIQYF	TGTGCCAGCAGTTTGAGCCAAGAAAACATTCAGTACTTC
.	.	TRBJ1-2	TRBV6-5	CATPTDRLENYGYTF	TGTGCCACCCCCACGGACAGACTGGAAAACTATGGCTACACCTTC
once	.	TRBJ2-6	TRBV29-1	CSVKEEAGANVLTF	TGCAGCGTTAAGGAGGAGGCTGGGGCCAACGTCCTGACTTTC
.	.	TRBJ2-7	TRBV6-5	CASSPLGGNSYEQYF	TGTGCCAGCAGTCCCTTGGGGGGTAACTCCTACGAGCAGTACTTC
.	TRBD1	TRBJ1-2	TRBV5-6	CASSPTGLVYGYTF	TGTGCCAGCAGTCCGACAGGGCTGGTCTATGGCTACACCTTC
.	TRBD2	TRBJ2-3	TRBV7-2	CASSLWGGSTDTQYF	TGTGCCAGCAGCTTATGGGGGGGGAGCACAGATACGCAGTATTTT
.	TRBD2	TRBJ2-1	TRBV12-5	CASGWTSGGPYNEQFF	TGTGCTAGTGGTTGGACCAGCGGGGGTCCTTACAATGAGCAGTTCTTC
.	.	TRBJ2-5	TRBV10-3	CAISEAQVEETQYF	TGTGCCATCAGTGAGGCTCAGGTCGAAGAGACCCAGTACTTC
.	.	TRBJ2-5	TRBV5-1	CASSSSRGGLQETQYF	TGCGCCAGCAGCTCTTCCCGCGGGGGCCTCCAAGAGACCCAGTACTTC
few	.	TRBJ1-3	TRBV28	CASSLPIPRQAAGNTIYF	TGTGCCAGCAGTTTACCCATCCCTCGACAGGCAGCTGGAAACACCATATATTTT
.	TRBD1	TRBJ1-5	TRBV19	CASSIRGQGQPQHF	TGTGCCAGTAGTATAAGGGGACAGGGTCAGCCCCAGCATTTT
.	TRBD2	TRBJ2-2	TRBV30	CAWRFREDGELFF	TGTGCCTGGAGATTCCGGGAGGACGGGGAGCTGTTTTTT
few	.	TRBJ1-2	TRBV2	CALSPRDYGYTF	TGTGCCCTGTCCCCCAGGGACTATGGCTACACCTTC
.	.	TRBJ2-5	TRBV18	CASSPYLAGETQYF	TGTGCCAGCTCACCATACCTGGCTGGAGAGACCCAGTACTTC